This T cell receptor (beta chain) was profiled in a study of identical twins (TCRdb year 2016). About the study as a whole: To test whether fetal clonotypes persist, the study used deep sequencing on TCR alpha and beta repertoires from monozygotic twins, unrelated adults of various ages, and cord blood. Replicate twin experiments were performed at different times using different library preparation protocols to rule out contamination.

The CDR3 holds 12 amino acids from the cysteine to the phenylalanine. Only the CDR3 DNA stays, 36 bases, in frame from base 1. V and J are truncated by 2 bases and 5 bases respectively, leaving an intervening sequence of 4 bases. The germline V gene gives CDR1 as MNHEY and CDR2 as SVGAGI. Every donor in the study was a healthy Caucasian. The researchers also sequenced three unrelated adults who were not twins: a male aged 18 to 30, a male aged 50 to 59, and a female aged 50 to 59. Miltenyi CD45RO+ enrichment and human naive T-cell isolation kits were used to isolate memory (CD45RO+) and naive T cells from PBMC. Ten or more counts support this clonotype. Its antigen is currently not known. Base-call qualities are not available, and no considerably larger clone is one nucleotide away. Preparation of the library involved 5' RACE. Sequencing relied on an Illumina HiSeq 2000. A universal primer binding site was introduced by template switching, and a unique molecular identifier was present in the final cDNA, enabling accurate counting of TCR cDNA molecules. First-strand cDNA for TCR alpha and beta chains was synthesized from specific primers in the conserved constant-segment region. To control for contamination, every cDNA library carried two barcodes: a SMART-Mk sample barcode plus Illumina barcodes. TruSeq adapter sequences, together with Illumina sample barcodes, were added in two successive PCR steps. The Illumina HiSeq platform was used with custom primers to sequence TCR alpha and beta cDNA libraries. Concerning the study's data processing: Raw reads were processed with MiGEC to extract unique molecular identifiers, and MiXCR was used to determine CDR3 positions. Recombination models were inferred per individual with the repgenHMM and IGoR tools using an EM algorithm. The tcR package in R was used for shared clonotype analysis, with sharing normalized by the product of cloneset sizes. Out-of-frame nonproductive sequences were analyzed to study raw recombination free of thymic and clonal selection effects. TCRdb handled the public reads itself, with Q25 trimming in fastp and clone calling in MiXCR, and kept productive beta chains. CDR3 protein duplicates are merged, each entry listing the most common genes and DNA. What appears here as the V and J calls and clone size reflects TCRdb's work, not the paper's. In all, the sample holds a few hundred thousand distinct CDR3 sequences, and roughly 18% of those were seen once. Clones ranked in the top ten supply roughly 12% of the sample.

Study-level results and caveats: Out-of-frame TCR alpha sharing in monozygotic twins was systematically underestimated by recombination models, whereas sharing between unrelated individuals was in agreement with the recombination models. Abundant cord blood beta clonotypes carried fewer insertions; young adult naive repertoires showed a weaker similar trend, while memory repertoires showed none. A weaker excess of twin sharing was found in beta out-of-frame sequences because the signal-to-noise ratio was lowered by fewer shared sequences. Invariant T cells such as MAIT and iNKT could partly confound zero-insertion analyses, although diverse VJ usage argued against such confounding for most clonotypes. Because the same donors could not be followed over many years, conclusions were based on cross-sectional statistical analysis. Compared with coincidental sharing between unrelated individuals, out-of-frame TCR alpha sequences shared between twins showed an excess of sequences with low generation probability.

The sequence joins TRBV6-5 to TRBJ2-1; the D gene cannot be named for sure. The receptor comes from a man between 50 and 59 years old in good health. The source material was naive T cells sorted from blood. The cell subset or site label, read with the paper, signifies: cells isolated with a human naive T-cell isolation kit. The CDR3 amino acid sequence is: CASSYPNNEQFF. The nucleotide sequence is given as TGTGCCAGCAGTTACCCCAACAATGAGCAGTTCTTC.